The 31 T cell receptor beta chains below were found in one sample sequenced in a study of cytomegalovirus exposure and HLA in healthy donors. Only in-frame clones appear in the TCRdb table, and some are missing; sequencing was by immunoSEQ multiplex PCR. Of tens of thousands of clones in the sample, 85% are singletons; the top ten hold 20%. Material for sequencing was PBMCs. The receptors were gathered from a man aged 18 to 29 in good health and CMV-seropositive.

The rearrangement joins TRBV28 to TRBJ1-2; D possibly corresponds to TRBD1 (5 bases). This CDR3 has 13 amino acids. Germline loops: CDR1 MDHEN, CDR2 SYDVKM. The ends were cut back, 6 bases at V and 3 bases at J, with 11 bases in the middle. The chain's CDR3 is CASSSGYDYGYTF. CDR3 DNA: TGTGCCAGCAGCTCAGGGTACGACTATGGCTACACCTTC.

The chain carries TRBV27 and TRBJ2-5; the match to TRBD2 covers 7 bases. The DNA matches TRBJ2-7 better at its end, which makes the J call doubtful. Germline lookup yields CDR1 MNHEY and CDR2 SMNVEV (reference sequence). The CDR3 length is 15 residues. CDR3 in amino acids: CASRHTSARSDEQYF. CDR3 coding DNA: TGTGCCAGCAGACATACTAGCGCCCGGTCTGACGAGCAGTACTTC.

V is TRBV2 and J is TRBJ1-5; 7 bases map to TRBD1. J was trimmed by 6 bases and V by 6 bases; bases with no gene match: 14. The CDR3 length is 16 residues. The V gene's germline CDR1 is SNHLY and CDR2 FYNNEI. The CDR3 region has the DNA TGTGCCAGCAGGAGGGGTGGGCAGGGGGTGGGTCAGCCCCAGCATTTT. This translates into CASRRGGQGVGQPQHF.

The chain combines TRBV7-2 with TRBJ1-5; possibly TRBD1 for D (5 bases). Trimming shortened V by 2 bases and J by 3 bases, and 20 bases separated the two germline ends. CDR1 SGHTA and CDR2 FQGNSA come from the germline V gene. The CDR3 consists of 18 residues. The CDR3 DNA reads TGTGCCAGCAGCTTAAATCCAGTGAGAGGCGGACACAATCAGCCCCAGCATTTT. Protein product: CASSLNPVRGGHNQPQHF.

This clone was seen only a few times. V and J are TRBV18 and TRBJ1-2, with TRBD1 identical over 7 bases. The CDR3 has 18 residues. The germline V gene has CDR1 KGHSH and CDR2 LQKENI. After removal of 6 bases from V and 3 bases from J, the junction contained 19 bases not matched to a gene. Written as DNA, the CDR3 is TGTGCCAGCTCCCAGACTGTGGCCTGGACAGGTCTTCACTATGGCTACACCTTC. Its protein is CASSQTVAWTGLHYGYTF.

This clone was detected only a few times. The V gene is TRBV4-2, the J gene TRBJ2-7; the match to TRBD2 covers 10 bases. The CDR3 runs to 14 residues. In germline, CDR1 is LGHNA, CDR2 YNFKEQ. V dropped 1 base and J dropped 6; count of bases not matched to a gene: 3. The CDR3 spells CASSQGKREGEQYV. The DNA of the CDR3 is TGTGCCAGCAGCCAAGGAAAGCGGGAGGGCGAGCAGTACGTC.

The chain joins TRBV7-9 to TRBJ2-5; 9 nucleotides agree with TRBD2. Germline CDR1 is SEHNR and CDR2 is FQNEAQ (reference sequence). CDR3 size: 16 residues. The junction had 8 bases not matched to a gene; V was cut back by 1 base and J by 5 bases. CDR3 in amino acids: CASSLVASGMGETQYF. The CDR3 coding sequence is TGTGCCAGCAGCTTAGTTGCTAGCGGGATGGGGGAGACCCAGTACTTC.

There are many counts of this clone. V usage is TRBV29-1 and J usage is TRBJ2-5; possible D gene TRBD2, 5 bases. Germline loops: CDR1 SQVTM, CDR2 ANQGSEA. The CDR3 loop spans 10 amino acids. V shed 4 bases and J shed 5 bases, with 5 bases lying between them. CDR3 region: CSVAGETQYF. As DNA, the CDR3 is TGCAGCGTTGCGGGGGAGACCCAGTACTTC.

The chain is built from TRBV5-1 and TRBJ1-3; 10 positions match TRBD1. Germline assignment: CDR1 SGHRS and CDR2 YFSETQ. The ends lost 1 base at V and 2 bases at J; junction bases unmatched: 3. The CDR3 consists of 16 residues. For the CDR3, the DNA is TGCGCCAGCAGCTTGTCCGGACAGGGGGCTGGAAACACCATATATTTT. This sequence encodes CASSLSGQGAGNTIYF.

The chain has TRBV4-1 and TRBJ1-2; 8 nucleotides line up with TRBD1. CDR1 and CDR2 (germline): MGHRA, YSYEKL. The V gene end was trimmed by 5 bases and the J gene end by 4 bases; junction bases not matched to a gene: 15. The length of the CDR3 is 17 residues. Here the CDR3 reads CASSVTGTGFSTYGYTF. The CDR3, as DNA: TGCGCCAGCAGCGTCACCGGGACAGGATTTTCCACCTATGGCTACACCTTC.

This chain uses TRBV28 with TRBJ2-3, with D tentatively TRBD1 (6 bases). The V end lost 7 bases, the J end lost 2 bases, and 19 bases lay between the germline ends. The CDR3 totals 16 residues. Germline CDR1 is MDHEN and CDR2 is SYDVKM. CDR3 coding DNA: TGTGCCAGCAACCGTGGACAGACCCCACACACAGATACGCAGTATTTT. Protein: CASNRGQTPHTDTQYF. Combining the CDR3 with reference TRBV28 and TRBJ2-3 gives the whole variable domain DVKVTQSSRYLVKRTGEKVFLECVQDMDHENMFWYRQDPGLGLRLIYFSYDVKMKEKGDIPEGYSVSREKKERFSLILESASTNQTSMYLCASNRGQTPHTDTQYFGPGTRLTVL.

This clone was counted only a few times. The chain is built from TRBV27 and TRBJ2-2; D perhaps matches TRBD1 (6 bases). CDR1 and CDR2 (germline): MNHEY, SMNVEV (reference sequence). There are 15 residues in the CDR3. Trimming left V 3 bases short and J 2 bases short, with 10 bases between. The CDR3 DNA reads TGTGCCAGCAGTTTTGGACAGCAAAACACCGGGGAGCTGTTTTTT. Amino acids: CASSFGQQNTGELFF.

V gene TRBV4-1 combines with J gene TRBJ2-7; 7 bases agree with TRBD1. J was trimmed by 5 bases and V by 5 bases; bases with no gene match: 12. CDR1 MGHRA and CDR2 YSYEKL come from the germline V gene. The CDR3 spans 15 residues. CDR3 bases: TGCGCCAGCAGCACCCGGACAGGCGAAGGAGACGAGCAGTACTTC. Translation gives CASSTRTGEGDEQYF.

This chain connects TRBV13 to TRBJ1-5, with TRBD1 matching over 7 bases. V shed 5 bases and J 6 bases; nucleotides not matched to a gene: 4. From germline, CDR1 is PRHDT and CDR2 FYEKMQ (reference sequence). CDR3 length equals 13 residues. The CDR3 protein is CASSPGTAQPQHF. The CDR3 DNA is TGTGCCAGCAGCCCGGGGACAGCTCAGCCCCAGCATTTT.

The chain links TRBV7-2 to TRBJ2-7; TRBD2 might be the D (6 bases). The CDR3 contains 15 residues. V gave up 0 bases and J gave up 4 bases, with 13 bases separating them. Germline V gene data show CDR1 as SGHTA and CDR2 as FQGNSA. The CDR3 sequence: CASSLARGLGYEQYF. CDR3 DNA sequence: TGTGCCAGCAGCTTAGCACGGGGGTTGGGGTACGAGCAGTACTTC.

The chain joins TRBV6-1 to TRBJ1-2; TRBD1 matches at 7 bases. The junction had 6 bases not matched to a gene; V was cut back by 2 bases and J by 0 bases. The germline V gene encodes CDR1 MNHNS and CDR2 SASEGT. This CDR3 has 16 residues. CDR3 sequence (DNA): TGTGCCAGCAGTGAACTGGGGGACAGCCCTAACTATGGCTACACCTTC. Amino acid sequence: CASSELGDSPNYGYTF.

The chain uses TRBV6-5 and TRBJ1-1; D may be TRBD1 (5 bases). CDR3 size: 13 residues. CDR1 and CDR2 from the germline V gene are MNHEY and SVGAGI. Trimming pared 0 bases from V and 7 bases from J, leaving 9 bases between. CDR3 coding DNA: TGTGCCAGCAGTTACTCGAGAAGGGGTGAAGCTTTCTTT. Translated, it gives CASSYSRRGEAFF.

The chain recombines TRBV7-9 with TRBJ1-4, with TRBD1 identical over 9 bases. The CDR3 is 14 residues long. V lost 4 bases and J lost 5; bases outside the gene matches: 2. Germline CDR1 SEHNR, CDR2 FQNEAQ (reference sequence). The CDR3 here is CASSSDRGNEKLFF. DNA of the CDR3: TGTGCCAGCAGCTCCGACAGGGGGAATGAAAAACTGTTTTTT.

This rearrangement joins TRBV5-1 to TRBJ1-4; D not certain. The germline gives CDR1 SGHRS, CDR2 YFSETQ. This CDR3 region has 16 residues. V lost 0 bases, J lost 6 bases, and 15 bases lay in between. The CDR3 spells CASSLDGQGSYEKLFF. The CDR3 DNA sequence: TGCGCCAGCAGCTTGGATGGGCAAGGATCGTATGAAAAACTGTTTTTT.

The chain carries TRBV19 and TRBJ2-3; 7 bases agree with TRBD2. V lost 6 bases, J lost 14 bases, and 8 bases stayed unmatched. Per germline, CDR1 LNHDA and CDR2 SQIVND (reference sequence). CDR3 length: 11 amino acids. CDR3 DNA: TGTGCCAGTAGGGGGGGAGGGTTTCGGTATTTT. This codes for CASRGGGFRYF. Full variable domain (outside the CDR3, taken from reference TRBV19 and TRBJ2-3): DGGITQSPKYLFRKEGQNVTLSCEQNLNHDAMYWYRQDPGQGLRLIYYSQIVNDFQKGDIAEGYSVSREKKESFPLTVTSAQKNPTAFYLCASRGGGFRYFGPGTRLTVL.

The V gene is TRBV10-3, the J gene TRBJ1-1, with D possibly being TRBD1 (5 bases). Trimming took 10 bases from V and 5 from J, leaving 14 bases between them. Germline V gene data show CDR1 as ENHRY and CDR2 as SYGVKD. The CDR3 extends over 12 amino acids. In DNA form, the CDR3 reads TGTGCCACCCAAAATCGGGGGACTGAAGCTTTCTTT. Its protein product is CATQNRGTEAFF.

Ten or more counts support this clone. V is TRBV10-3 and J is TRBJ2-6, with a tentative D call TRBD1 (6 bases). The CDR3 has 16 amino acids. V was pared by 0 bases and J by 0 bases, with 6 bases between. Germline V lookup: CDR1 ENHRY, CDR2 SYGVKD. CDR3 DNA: TGTGCCATCAGTGAGTCAGGGGGCTCTGGGGCCAACGTCCTGACTTTC. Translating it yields CAISESGGSGANVLTF.

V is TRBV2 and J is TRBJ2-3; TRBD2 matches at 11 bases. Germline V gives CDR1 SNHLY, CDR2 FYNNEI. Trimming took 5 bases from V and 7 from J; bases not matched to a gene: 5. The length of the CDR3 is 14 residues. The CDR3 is CASSFSGRGNTQYF. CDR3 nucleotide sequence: TGTGCCAGCAGTTTTAGCGGGAGGGGGAATACGCAGTATTTT. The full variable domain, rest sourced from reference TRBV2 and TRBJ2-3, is EPEVTQTPSHQVTQMGQEVILRCVPISNHLYFYWYRQILGQKVEFLVSFYNNEISEKSEIFDDQFSVERPDGSNFTLKIRSTKLEDSAMYFCASSFSGRGNTQYFGPGTRLTVL.

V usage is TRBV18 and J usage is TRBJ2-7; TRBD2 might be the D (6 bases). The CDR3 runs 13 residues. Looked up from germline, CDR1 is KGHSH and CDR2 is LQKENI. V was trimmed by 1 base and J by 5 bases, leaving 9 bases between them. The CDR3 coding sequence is TGTGCCAGCTCACCACGGTCGGGGGACGAGCAGTACTTC. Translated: CASSPRSGDEQYF.

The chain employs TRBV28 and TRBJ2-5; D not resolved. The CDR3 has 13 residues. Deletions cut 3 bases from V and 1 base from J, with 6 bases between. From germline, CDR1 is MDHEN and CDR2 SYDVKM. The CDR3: CASSFEAQETQYF. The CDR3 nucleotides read TGTGCCAGCAGTTTTGAGGCCCAAGAGACCCAGTACTTC.

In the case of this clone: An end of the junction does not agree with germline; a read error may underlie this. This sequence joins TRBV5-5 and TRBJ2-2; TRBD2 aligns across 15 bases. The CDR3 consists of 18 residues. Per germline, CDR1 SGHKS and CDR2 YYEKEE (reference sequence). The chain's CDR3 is CASSPGLAGGVNTGKLFF. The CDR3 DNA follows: TGTGCCAGCAGCCCGGGACTAGCGGGAGGAGTGAACACCGGGAAGCTGTTTTTT.

This chain's CDR3 is CASSFGSSYEQYF. The CDR3 DNA reads TGTGCCAGCAGCTTCGGGAGCTCCTACGAGCAGTACTTC. V usage is TRBV5-8 and J usage is TRBJ2-7; TRBD2 might be the D (6 bases). Germline V gives CDR1 SGHTS, CDR2 YDEGEE. Trimming shortened V by 2 bases and J by 0 bases, and 6 bases separated the two germline ends. CDR3 length: 13 residues.

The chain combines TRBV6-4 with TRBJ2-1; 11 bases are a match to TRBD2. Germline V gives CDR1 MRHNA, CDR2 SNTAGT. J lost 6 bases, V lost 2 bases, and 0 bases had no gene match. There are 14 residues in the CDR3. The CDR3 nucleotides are TGTGCCAGCAGTGACGGGACTAGCGGCAATGAGCAGTTCTTC. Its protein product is CASSDGTSGNEQFF.

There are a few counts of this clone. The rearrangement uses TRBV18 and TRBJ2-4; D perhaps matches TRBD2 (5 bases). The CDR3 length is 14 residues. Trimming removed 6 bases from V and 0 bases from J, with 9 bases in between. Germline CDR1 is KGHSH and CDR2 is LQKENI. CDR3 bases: TGTGCCAGCTCCTCAGGACTAGCCAAAAACATTCAGTACTTC. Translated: CASSSGLAKNIQYF.

The CDR3 loop reads CASSSGTSISYEQYV. The DNA for the CDR3 is TGTGCCAGCAGCTCCGGGACTAGCATTTCCTACGAGCAGTACGTC. The chain recombines TRBV28 with TRBJ2-7; 9 nucleotides agree with TRBD2. Per the germline V gene, CDR1 is MDHEN and CDR2 is SYDVKM. V dropped 6 bases and J dropped 1; count of bases not matched to a gene: 7. This CDR3 comprises 15 residues.

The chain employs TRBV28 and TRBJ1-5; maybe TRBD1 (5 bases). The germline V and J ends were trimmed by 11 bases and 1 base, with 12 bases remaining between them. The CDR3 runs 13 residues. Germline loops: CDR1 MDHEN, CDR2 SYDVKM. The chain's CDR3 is CAASTGSNQPQHF. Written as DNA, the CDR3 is TGTGCCGCGTCAACAGGCAGCAATCAGCCCCAGCATTTT.